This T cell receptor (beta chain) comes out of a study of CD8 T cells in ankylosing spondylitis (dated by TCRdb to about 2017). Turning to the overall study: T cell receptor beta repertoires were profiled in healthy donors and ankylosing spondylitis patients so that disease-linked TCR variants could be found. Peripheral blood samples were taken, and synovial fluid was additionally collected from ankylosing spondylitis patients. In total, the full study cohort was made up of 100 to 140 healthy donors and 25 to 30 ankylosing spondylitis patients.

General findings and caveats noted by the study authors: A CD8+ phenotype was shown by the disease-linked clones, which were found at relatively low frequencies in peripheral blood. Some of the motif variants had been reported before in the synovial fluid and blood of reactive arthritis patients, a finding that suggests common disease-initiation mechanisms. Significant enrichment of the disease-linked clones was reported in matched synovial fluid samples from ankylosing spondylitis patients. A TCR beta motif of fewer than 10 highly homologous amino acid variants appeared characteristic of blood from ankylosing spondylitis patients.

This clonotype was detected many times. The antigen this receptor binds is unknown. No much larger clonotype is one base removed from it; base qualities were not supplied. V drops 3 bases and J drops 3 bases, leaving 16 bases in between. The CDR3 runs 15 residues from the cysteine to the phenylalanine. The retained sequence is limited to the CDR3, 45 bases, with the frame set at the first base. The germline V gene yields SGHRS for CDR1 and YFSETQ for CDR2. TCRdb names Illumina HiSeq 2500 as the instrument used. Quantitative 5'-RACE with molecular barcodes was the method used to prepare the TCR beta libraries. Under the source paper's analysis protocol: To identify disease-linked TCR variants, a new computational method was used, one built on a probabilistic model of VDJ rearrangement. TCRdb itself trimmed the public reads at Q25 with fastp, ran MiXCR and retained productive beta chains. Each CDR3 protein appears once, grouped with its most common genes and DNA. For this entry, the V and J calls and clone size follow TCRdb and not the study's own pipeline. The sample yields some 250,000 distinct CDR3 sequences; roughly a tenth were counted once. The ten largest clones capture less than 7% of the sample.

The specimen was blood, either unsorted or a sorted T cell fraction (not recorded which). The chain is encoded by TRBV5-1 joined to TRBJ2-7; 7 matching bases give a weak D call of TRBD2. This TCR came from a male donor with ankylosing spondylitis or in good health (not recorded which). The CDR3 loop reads CASSWDIGGLYEQYF. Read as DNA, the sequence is TGCGCCAGCAGCTGGGATATCGGGGGGCTCTACGAGCAGTACTTC.